The sequence of this T cell receptor (beta chain) was determined in a study of T cells in Graves' hyperthyroidism and ophthalmopathy (dated by TCRdb to between 2019 and 2020). For the wider study: Peripheral blood was collected at initial diagnosis, before any treatment. A discovery cohort of about 96 patients, 43 with Graves' ophthalmopathy and about 58 with stable Graves' hyperthyroidism, was used to find distinguishing TCR V-J signatures. An independent validation cohort of 18 to 20 hyperthyroidism patients and roughly 16 patients who later progressed to ophthalmopathy tested prospective prediction of ophthalmopathy. The 100 discovery patients were randomly split 7:3 into training and test sets. The study also compared thyroid tissue and blood T-cell repertoires from more than 5 Graves' hyperthyroidism patients. After sampling, hyperthyroidism patients received methimazole starting at 30 mg daily, and ophthalmopathy patients received high-dose intravenous methylprednisolone. According to the paper, TCR Vbeta CDR3 sequencing was carried out on some 130 peripheral blood samples, which came from around 43 ophthalmopathy, some 73 hyperthyroidism and about 17 progressor patients.

Of note for this clonotype: Its target antigen remains unknown. One end of the junction fails to match germline, which may point to a read error.

Paper-wide results and their limitations: In validation, the model predicted progression to ophthalmopathy with over 60% sensitivity and roughly 72% specificity, a median of 6.5 months before onset. A 13 V-J signature model separated ophthalmopathy from stable hyperthyroidism, with 87.88% sensitivity and 81.08% specificity in cross-validation and 80%/75% in testing. Most expanded thyroid clonotypes (frequency above 0.001) were also detected in blood, suggesting blood repertoires may reflect thyroid immune responses. No statistical method was used to set the sample size in advance, and investigators knew the group allocation.

CDR1 and CDR2 are read off the germline V gene as MNHNS and SASEGT. The CDR3 spans 15 residues, from the cysteine through the phenylalanine. CDR3 DNA only is kept here, 45 bases in frame from base 1. TCR beta CDR3 regions were amplified from RNA transcripts. A first-round RT-PCR of the TCR CDR3 used the HTBI primer set with the Qiagen OneStep RT-PCR kit. A second multiplex PCR round built the libraries, followed by size selection and purification. Paired-end sequencing of the libraries was performed with 100 bp reads on an Illumina HiSeq2000. The authors processed their data as follows. Raw data were processed with SOAPnuke, discarding reads with adapters, uncalled bases, mean Phred below 15, or no exact constant-primer or identifier match. High-quality paired reads were merged with COPE v1.2.5, and unique nucleotide sequences were defined as clonotypes. MiTCR v1.1 was used to align the clonotypes against IMGT TRBV, TRBD and TRBJ reference segments. The analysis was restricted to V-J combinations with a frequency above 0.0001, which together covered about 99% of the repertoires. The TCS score was defined as the ratio of F50 (clonal expansion) to E x V (chaos), calculated using BLOSUM62-based TCRdist between CDR3 peptides within each V-J. Welch's t-statistics and random forest reduced roughly 540 V-J features to about 13, which were used in a naive Bayes classifier (R e1071). Thyroid-blood repertoire similarity was quantified with the Morisita-Horn index. In-frame beta chains were kept once TCRdb had trimmed the public reads at Q25 with fastp and called clones with MiXCR. Rows are combined by CDR3 protein, so each entry shows the most common genes and DNA. The authors' filters were not applied to this entry. This sample has about 610,000 distinct CDR3 sequences in its table, and roughly 15% of those were observed once. The ten largest make up about 4.5% of the sample.

Moderately to severely active disease, a Clinical Activity Score of at least 3, a NOSPECS grade of at least 4, and a duration under 3 months were present in ophthalmopathy patients. Any patient with an uncontrolled infection, another autoimmune disease, pregnancy or lactation was excluded. Diagnoses were based on clinical symptoms, serum thyroxine and TRAb, thyroid ultrasound and orbital computed tomography. PBMCs were isolated from more than 9 ml of fresh peripheral blood by Ficoll-Paque density gradient centrifugation. Total RNA was extracted using Trizol reagent, and RNA quality was assessed on an Agilent 2100 Bioanalyzer.

In this chain, TRBV6-1 is recombined with TRBJ1-2; TRBD1 agrees with 7 junctional bases. The specimen was blood. The source of this sequence is a woman aged 40 to 49 with Graves' ophthalmopathy. CDR3 loop: CAISEAGDSPYGYTF. The DNA sequence follows: TGTGCCATCAGTGAAGCTGGGGACAGCCCCTATGGCTACACCTTC.